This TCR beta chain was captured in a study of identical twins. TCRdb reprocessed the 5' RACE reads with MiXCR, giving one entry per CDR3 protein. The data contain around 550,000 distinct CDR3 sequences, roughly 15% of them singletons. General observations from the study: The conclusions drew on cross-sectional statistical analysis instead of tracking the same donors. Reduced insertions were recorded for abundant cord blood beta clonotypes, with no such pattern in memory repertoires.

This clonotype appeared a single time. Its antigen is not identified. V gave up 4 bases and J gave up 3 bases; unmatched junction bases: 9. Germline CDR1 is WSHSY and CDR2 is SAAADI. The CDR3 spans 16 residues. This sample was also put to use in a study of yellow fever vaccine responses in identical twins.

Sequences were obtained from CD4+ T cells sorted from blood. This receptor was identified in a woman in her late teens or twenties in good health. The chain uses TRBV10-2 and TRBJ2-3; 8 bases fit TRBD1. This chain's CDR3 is CASSGGQGAGTDTQYF. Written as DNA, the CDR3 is TGCGCCAGCAGTGGCGGACAGGGCGCGGGGACAGATACGCAGTATTTT.